These T cell receptor beta chains were read from a single sample in a study of cytomegalovirus exposure and HLA in healthy donors. Sequencing was performed with immunoSEQ multiplex PCR; in TCRdb, only in-frame clones are kept and a portion is missing. The repertoire consists of 200,000 or so clones, with almost 85% occurring once and the leading ten covering 0.25% to 0.3%. Source material: PBMCs. These receptors were taken from a boy aged 5 to 17 in good health and CMV-seronegative. CDR3s include the opening cysteine and the closing phenylalanine or tryptophan. Fields, in order: J gene, V gene, D gene, clone size, CDR3 DNA, CDR3 protein. D genes are given only for firm matches. Only part of the rows carry a size: once, few, many, or a class if the clone is expanded.

j_call: TRBJ2-1; v_call: TRBV9; d_call: TRBD1; clone_size: -; cdr3_nt: TGTGCCAGCAGCCCGTCGGGACAGGGCGTAATCTTC; cdr3_aa: CASSPSGQGVIF
j_call: TRBJ1-5; v_call: TRBV28; d_call: -; clone_size: once; cdr3_nt: TGTGCCAGCAGTTTACGGGGTCCCGGTCAGCCCCAGCATTTT; cdr3_aa: CASSLRGPGQPQHF
j_call: TRBJ1-2; v_call: TRBV6-1; d_call: -; clone_size: -; cdr3_nt: TGTGCCAGCAGTGATCGGACAGTTGGGTATGGCTACACCTTC; cdr3_aa: CASSDRTVGYGYTF
j_call: TRBJ2-1; v_call: TRBV5-1; d_call: TRBD2; clone_size: -; cdr3_nt: TGCGCCAGCAGCTTGGAACGCGGGAGCTACAATGAGCAGTTCTTC; cdr3_aa: CASSLERGSYNEQFF
j_call: TRBJ2-7; v_call: TRBV6-5; d_call: -; clone_size: -; cdr3_nt: TGTGCCAGCAGTTACCGGGCGGGCTCCTACGAGCAGTACTTC; cdr3_aa: CASSYRAGSYEQYF
j_call: TRBJ2-1; v_call: TRBV5-4; d_call: TRBD2; clone_size: -; cdr3_nt: TGTGCCAGCAGCTTGGCTTCTGGACTAGCGGGTTACAATGAGCAGTTCTTC; cdr3_aa: CASSLASGLAGYNEQFF
j_call: TRBJ1-2; v_call: TRBV6-1; d_call: -; clone_size: -; cdr3_nt: TGTGCCAGCAGTGATTGGACAGCTAACTATGGCTACACCTTC; cdr3_aa: CASSDWTANYGYTF
j_call: TRBJ1-2; v_call: TRBV2; d_call: -; clone_size: -; cdr3_nt: TGTGCCAGCCGAAGAGAACAGGGAATTAACTATGGCTACACCTTC; cdr3_aa: CASRREQGINYGYTF
j_call: TRBJ1-3; v_call: TRBV7-9; d_call: -; clone_size: -; cdr3_nt: TGTGCCAGCAGCTACGGGAGCCCCTCTGGAAACACCATATATTTT; cdr3_aa: CASSYGSPSGNTIYF
j_call: TRBJ2-7; v_call: TRBV7-7; d_call: TRBD1; clone_size: -; cdr3_nt: TGTGCTAGCAGCCAAGGACAGGGGGCGATTTACGAGCAGTACTTC; cdr3_aa: CASSQGQGAIYEQYF
j_call: TRBJ1-5; v_call: TRBV9; d_call: -; clone_size: -; cdr3_nt: TGTGCCAGCAGCGGGCAGGGTCTAAATCAGCCCCAGCATTTT; cdr3_aa: CASSGQGLNQPQHF
j_call: TRBJ2-7; v_call: TRBV6-6; d_call: TRBD1; clone_size: -; cdr3_nt: TGTGCCAGCAGTTACCTGGTAAGGGACAGTGAAAACGAGCAGTACTTC; cdr3_aa: CASSYLVRDSENEQYF
j_call: TRBJ2-7; v_call: TRBV7-9; d_call: -; clone_size: once; cdr3_nt: TGTGCCAGCGCTGGCACAGGGTTGATCGAGCAGTACTTC; cdr3_aa: CASAGTGLIEQYF
j_call: TRBJ1-1; v_call: TRBV5-1; d_call: -; clone_size: -; cdr3_nt: TGCGCCAGCAGCTCCGGTGGGAGGGACACTGAAGCTTTCTTT; cdr3_aa: CASSSGGRDTEAFF
j_call: TRBJ2-5; v_call: TRBV28; d_call: TRBD1; clone_size: -; cdr3_nt: TGTGCCAGCAGTTTAAAACAGGGGAGACTGGAGACCCAGTACTTC; cdr3_aa: CASSLKQGRLETQYF
j_call: TRBJ2-3; v_call: TRBV7-2; d_call: TRBD2; clone_size: -; cdr3_nt: TGTGCCAGCAGCTCTCCGGGGGGTGAGCAGTATTTT; cdr3_aa: CASSSPGGEQYF
j_call: TRBJ1-5; v_call: TRBV27; d_call: -; clone_size: few; cdr3_nt: TGTGCCAGCAGTTGGGCCAGGGCAGGACAGCCCCAGCATTTT; cdr3_aa: CASSWARAGQPQHF
j_call: TRBJ2-2; v_call: TRBV6-5; d_call: TRBD2; clone_size: -; cdr3_nt: TGTGCCAGCAGATTCTTCGGACTAGCCCCGGGGGAGCTGTTTTTT; cdr3_aa: CASRFFGLAPGELFF
j_call: TRBJ2-3; v_call: TRBV28; d_call: TRBD2; clone_size: -; cdr3_nt: TGTGCCAGCAGCAAGGTAGCGGGAGGTAGAGATACGCAGTATTTT; cdr3_aa: CASSKVAGGRDTQYF
j_call: TRBJ2-7; v_call: TRBV27; d_call: TRBD1; clone_size: -; cdr3_nt: TGTGCCAGCAGTGGGACAGGGCTAACCTCCTACGAGCAGTACTTC; cdr3_aa: CASSGTGLTSYEQYF
j_call: TRBJ1-1; v_call: TRBV5-5; d_call: -; clone_size: -; cdr3_nt: TGTGCCAGCAGCTTGGATGAGATCCGGAACACTGAAGCTTTCTTT; cdr3_aa: CASSLDEIRNTEAFF
j_call: TRBJ1-3; v_call: TRBV15; d_call: -; clone_size: -; cdr3_nt: TGTGCCACCAGCAAGCCCTTGTCCAGGATCTCTGGAAACACCATATATTTT; cdr3_aa: CATSKPLSRISGNTIYF
j_call: TRBJ2-3; v_call: TRBV10-3; d_call: -; clone_size: -; cdr3_nt: TGTGCCATCAGCCCCGCTAGCGGCACAGATACGCAGTATTTT; cdr3_aa: CAISPASGTDTQYF
j_call: TRBJ2-1; v_call: TRBV5-6; d_call: -; clone_size: -; cdr3_nt: TGTGCCAGCAGTCTAGGCGGCAACTCCTACAATGAGCAGTTCTTC; cdr3_aa: CASSLGGNSYNEQFF
j_call: TRBJ1-5; v_call: TRBV15; d_call: TRBD1; clone_size: once; cdr3_nt: TGTGCCACCAGCAGCGACAGGGATATTTTCTACGGCAATCAGCCCCAGCATTTT; cdr3_aa: CATSSDRDIFYGNQPQHF
j_call: TRBJ1-4; v_call: TRBV16; d_call: -; clone_size: -; cdr3_nt: TGTGCCAGCAGCCAATGGAGTTCAACTAATGAAAAACTGTTTTTT; cdr3_aa: CASSQWSSTNEKLFF
j_call: TRBJ2-3; v_call: TRBV7-2; d_call: TRBD1; clone_size: once; cdr3_nt: TGTGCCAGCAGCCCCCTGGGACAGAGCACAGATACGCAGTATTTT; cdr3_aa: CASSPLGQSTDTQYF
j_call: TRBJ2-5; v_call: TRBV13; d_call: -; clone_size: few; cdr3_nt: TGTGCCAGCAGCTTAGTTAGCCCGGAGACCCAGTACTTC; cdr3_aa: CASSLVSPETQYF
j_call: TRBJ2-7; v_call: TRBV2; d_call: -; clone_size: once; cdr3_nt: TGTGCCAGCAGGGGTGTACAGGGCCCCTACGAGCAGTACTTC; cdr3_aa: CASRGVQGPYEQYF
j_call: TRBJ2-7; v_call: TRBV5-1; d_call: -; clone_size: -; cdr3_nt: TGCGCCAGCAGCTTGGTAGGAGGCTCCTACGAGCAGTACTTC; cdr3_aa: CASSLVGGSYEQYF
j_call: TRBJ2-7; v_call: TRBV11-2; d_call: -; clone_size: -; cdr3_nt: TGTGCCAGCAGCTTCCTCGAGAGGGAGCAGTACTTC; cdr3_aa: CASSFLEREQYF
j_call: TRBJ1-2; v_call: TRBV19; d_call: -; clone_size: -; cdr3_nt: TGTGCCAGTAGTACAGGGTATGGCTACACCTTC; cdr3_aa: CASSTGYGYTF
j_call: TRBJ2-3; v_call: TRBV29-1; d_call: -; clone_size: -; cdr3_nt: TGCAGCGTTGGACAAACAGATACGCAGTATTTT; cdr3_aa: CSVGQTDTQYF
j_call: TRBJ2-7; v_call: TRBV28; d_call: -; clone_size: once; cdr3_nt: TGTGCCAGCAGGGGCAGCGGATTCTACGAGCAGTACTTC; cdr3_aa: CASRGSGFYEQYF
j_call: TRBJ1-3; v_call: TRBV11-2; d_call: TRBD1; clone_size: -; cdr3_nt: TGTGCCAGCAGCACCCGGACAGGAGGAAACACCATATATTTT; cdr3_aa: CASSTRTGGNTIYF
j_call: TRBJ2-7; v_call: TRBV7-2; d_call: TRBD2; clone_size: -; cdr3_nt: TGTGCCAGCAGCTTAGGTCGTAGCGGGGGGGCCCACGAGCAGTACTTC; cdr3_aa: CASSLGRSGGAHEQYF
j_call: TRBJ2-7; v_call: TRBV28; d_call: -; clone_size: -; cdr3_nt: TGTGCCAGCAACGAACAGGGTTCGTGGTACGAGCAGTACTTC; cdr3_aa: CASNEQGSWYEQYF
j_call: TRBJ1-6; v_call: TRBV30; d_call: -; clone_size: -; cdr3_nt: TGTGCCTGGAGTGTGGATAAATTTGGCGGTCGAGGCTCCTATAATTCACCCCTCCACTTT; cdr3_aa: CAWSVDKFGGRGSYNSPLHF
j_call: TRBJ2-1; v_call: TRBV11-2; d_call: TRBD2; clone_size: -; cdr3_nt: TGTGCCAGCAGCCCGACTAGCCCTGAGCAGTTCTTC; cdr3_aa: CASSPTSPEQFF
j_call: TRBJ2-7; v_call: TRBV15; d_call: TRBD2; clone_size: -; cdr3_nt: TGTGCCACCCACGGCGGGAGGGCGTCCTACGAGCAGTACTTC; cdr3_aa: CATHGGRASYEQYF
j_call: TRBJ2-5; v_call: TRBV7-7; d_call: TRBD1; clone_size: -; cdr3_nt: TGTGCTAGCAGCCGCGACAGGGGTGGGGAGACCCAGTACTTC; cdr3_aa: CASSRDRGGETQYF
j_call: TRBJ2-2; v_call: TRBV27; d_call: TRBD1; clone_size: few; cdr3_nt: TGTGCCAGCAGGCACCGGGACAGGGGCGAGGCCGGGGAGCTGTTTTTT; cdr3_aa: CASRHRDRGEAGELFF
j_call: TRBJ2-1; v_call: TRBV19; d_call: TRBD2; clone_size: once; cdr3_nt: TGTGCCAGTAGTATACCCAGCGGGAGGAACAATGAGCAGTTCTTC; cdr3_aa: CASSIPSGRNNEQFF
j_call: TRBJ1-2; v_call: TRBV11-2; d_call: -; clone_size: once; cdr3_nt: TGTGCCAGCAGCTCAGTCGGGGGGCGGTATGGCTACACCTTC; cdr3_aa: CASSSVGGRYGYTF
j_call: TRBJ2-2; v_call: TRBV13; d_call: -; clone_size: -; cdr3_nt: TGTGCCAGCAGCCTTATCGGTCAGGGGCCCTCCACCGGGGAGCTGTTTTTT; cdr3_aa: CASSLIGQGPSTGELFF
j_call: TRBJ2-7; v_call: TRBV7-9; d_call: TRBD2; clone_size: -; cdr3_nt: TGTGCCAGCAGTCTGGGGGGACTAGCGCGCTACGAGCAGTACTTC; cdr3_aa: CASSLGGLARYEQYF
j_call: TRBJ1-4; v_call: TRBV28; d_call: TRBD1; clone_size: -; cdr3_nt: TGTGCCAGCAGTGCCAAGGACAGGTGGGAAAAACTGTTTTTT; cdr3_aa: CASSAKDRWEKLFF
j_call: TRBJ1-5; v_call: TRBV15; d_call: TRBD1; clone_size: -; cdr3_nt: TGTGCCACCAGCAGAGGAGCACAGGGGCTAGGCGTGCCCCAGCATTTT; cdr3_aa: CATSRGAQGLGVPQHF
j_call: TRBJ2-7; v_call: TRBV15; d_call: -; clone_size: -; cdr3_nt: TGTGCCACCAGCAAGGACAATAAGGCGGAGCAGTACTTC; cdr3_aa: CATSKDNKAEQYF
j_call: TRBJ1-4; v_call: TRBV27; d_call: -; clone_size: few; cdr3_nt: TGTGCCAGCAGTTTGCGGCGGTCGGGTGCAACTAATGAAAAACTGTTTTTT; cdr3_aa: CASSLRRSGATNEKLFF
j_call: TRBJ1-4; v_call: TRBV13; d_call: -; clone_size: -; cdr3_nt: TGTGCCAGCAGCTTAGGTTTACTTTCTTCAACTAATGAAAAACTGTTTTTT; cdr3_aa: CASSLGLLSSTNEKLFF
j_call: TRBJ2-1; v_call: TRBV5-1; d_call: -; clone_size: -; cdr3_nt: TGCGCCAGCAGCTTTGGGGTAGCTGGAGCTCGGGGGATATCTTATAGCTCCTACAATGAGCAGTTCTTC; cdr3_aa: CASSFGVAGARGISYSSYNEQFF
j_call: TRBJ2-1; v_call: TRBV30; d_call: -; clone_size: -; cdr3_nt: TGTGCCTGGAGTGTACGAGGCGAGCAGTTCTTC; cdr3_aa: CAWSVRGEQFF
j_call: TRBJ2-7; v_call: TRBV11-2; d_call: -; clone_size: -; cdr3_nt: TGTGCCAGCAGCTTGAGCCAGGGGACCTACGAGCAGTACTTC; cdr3_aa: CASSLSQGTYEQYF
j_call: TRBJ2-7; v_call: TRBV7-3; d_call: TRBD2; clone_size: -; cdr3_nt: TGTGCCAGCAGCTCACTAGCGGGAGGAATCGGCGAGCAGTACTTC; cdr3_aa: CASSSLAGGIGEQYF
j_call: TRBJ1-1; v_call: TRBV19; d_call: -; clone_size: -; cdr3_nt: TGTGCCAGTAGTCTCCTTGGGGCTTCATCCAACATCGATGAAGCTTTCTTT; cdr3_aa: CASSLLGASSNIDEAFF
j_call: TRBJ1-1; v_call: TRBV11-3; d_call: -; clone_size: -; cdr3_nt: TGTGCCAGCAGCGTACGACAGGATCACACTGAAGCTTTCTTT; cdr3_aa: CASSVRQDHTEAFF